These 28 T cell receptor beta chains were sequenced from one sample in a study of Ad26.COV2.S vaccination and SARS-CoV-2 variants. Clones were read by immunoSEQ multiplex PCR, and TCRdb kept only the in-frame ones, dropping some. The sample holds 440,000 or so clones, 89% seen once. Treatment of the sample: roughly 19 received Ad26.COV2.S at low or high dose, single or two shots; about 5 received placebo; per-sample allocation not given. Material that was analyzed had been drawn on day 63 after the first vaccine or placebo injection. Sample: peripheral blood, taken in a trial of Ad26.COV2.S vaccine versus placebo. The receptors originated from a person aged 18-65 years who received the Ad26.COV2.S COVID-19 vaccine or a placebo.

This chain links TRBV10-2 with TRBJ2-1; 9 bases agree with TRBD2. This CDR3 region has 16 residues. From germline, CDR1 is WSHSY and CDR2 SAAADI. The V segment lost 6 bases and the J segment 3 bases; nucleotides outside the gene matches: 9. CDR3 protein: CASSGGPSGVYNEQFF. Written as DNA, the CDR3 is TGCGCCAGCAGCGGGGGGCCTAGCGGGGTCTACAATGAGCAGTTCTTC.

V usage is TRBV7-3 and J usage is TRBJ1-6, with 7 bases lining up with TRBD1. Trimming took 5 bases from V and 9 from J; bases not matched to a gene: 7. Germline V gene data show CDR1 as SGHTA and CDR2 as FQGTGA. The CDR3 length is 14 residues. CDR3 residues: CASSPTGVGSPLHF. CDR3 DNA sequence: TGTGCCAGCAGCCCAACAGGGGTCGGTTCACCCCTCCACTTT.

In regard to this clone: Other DNA sequences from this sample encode an identical CDR3 as well. The chain couples TRBV11-2 to TRBJ1-1; maybe TRBD1 (5 bases). The V and J ends lost 1 base and 5 bases respectively, with 11 bases between them. CDR3 size: 14 residues. Germline V gene lookup returns CDR1 SGHAT and CDR2 FQNNGV. The CDR3 sequence: CASSLGPGNTEAFF. CDR3 nucleotides: TGTGCCAGCAGCTTAGGGCCAGGGAATACTGAAGCTTTCTTT.

The chain couples TRBV10-2 to TRBJ1-6; D is ambiguous. Germline CDR1 is WSHSY and CDR2 is SAAADI. V shed 0 bases and J shed 7 bases, with 10 bases lying between them. The CDR3 covers 15 residues. The CDR3 coding sequence is TGCGCCAGCAGTGAGTCGCGGCAGGCCAATTCACCCCTCCACTTT. Its translation is CASSESRQANSPLHF.

The rearrangement joins TRBV5-4 to TRBJ2-3; D not resolved. Trimming left V 1 base short and J 6 bases short, with 12 bases between. CDR1 is SGHNT and CDR2 is YYREEE in the germline V gene (reference sequence). The CDR3 spans 14 residues. The CDR3 protein is CASSLYVGKDTQYF. The CDR3 bases are TGTGCCAGCAGCTTGTACGTAGGAAAGGATACGCAGTATTTT.

A single count supports this clone. The chain employs TRBV24-1 and TRBJ2-2, with TRBD1 matching 10 bases. Germline CDR1 KGHDR, CDR2 SFDVKD. The V gene end was trimmed by 7 bases and the J gene end by 6 bases; junction bases not matched to a gene: 4. The CDR3 runs to 14 residues. CDR3 amino acids: CATRGQGTPGELFF. The CDR3 DNA is TGTGCCACCAGGGGACAGGGGACCCCCGGGGAGCTGTTTTTT.

V is TRBV18 and J is TRBJ1-3, with D uncertain. CDR1 and CDR2 (germline): KGHSH, LQKENI. This CDR3 has 17 amino acids. Trimming took off 4 bases at V and 4 bases at J, with 20 bases between the two ends. CDR3: CASSQTPFGPGGNTIYF. The CDR3 DNA reads TGTGCCAGCTCACAAACCCCCTTCGGACCTGGCGGAAACACCATATATTTT.

The V and J genes are TRBV4-1 and TRBJ2-2; D gene uncertain. Germline V gene sequence: CDR1 MGHRA, CDR2 YSYEKL. The CDR3 loop spans 12 amino acids. Trimming took off 4 bases at V and 3 bases at J, with 3 bases between the two ends. In nucleotides, the CDR3 is TGCGCCAGCAGCCTATACACCGGGGAGCTGTTTTTT. Protein sequence: CASSLYTGELFF.

This clone was detected once. This chain links TRBV7-2 with TRBJ1-5, with TRBD1 matching 12 bases. The CDR3 spans 16 residues. The germline CDR1 and CDR2 sequences are SGHTA and FQGNSA. Trimming removed 5 bases from V and 7 bases from J; junction bases left unmatched: 9. The CDR3 loop reads CASSPGTGGAHQPQHF. The CDR3 region has the DNA TGTGCCAGCAGCCCCGGGACAGGGGGCGCCCACCAGCCCCAGCATTTT.

J is TRBJ2-1 and V is TRBV6-5, with unresolved D. CDR1 and CDR2 (germline): MNHEY, SVGAGI. Between the trimmed V and J ends, which lost 1 base and 10 bases, there was a span of 11 bases. The CDR3 consists of 13 residues. The CDR3 nucleotides read TGTGCCAGCAGTTACTTATCAGGTTGGGAGCAGTTCTTC. It yields the protein CASSYLSGWEQFF.

This clone was seen more than once but under ten times. The chain couples TRBV6-5 to TRBJ2-5, with 12 positions matching TRBD2. V was pared by 8 bases and J by 5 bases, with 3 bases of the junction left unmatched. Germline V gene data show CDR1 as MNHEY and CDR2 as SVGAGI. CDR3 length: 13 amino acids. The CDR3, as DNA: TGTGCCAGCGTGACTAGCGGGGGTGAGACCCAGTACTTC. This gives the protein CASVTSGGETQYF.

The V gene is TRBV2, the J gene TRBJ1-2; D is undetermined. V gave up 8 bases and J gave up 5 bases, with 12 bases separating them. Looked up from germline, CDR1 is SNHLY and CDR2 is FYNNEI. The CDR3 has 12 residues. The chain's CDR3 is CASGYLGYGYTF. The CDR3 bases are TGTGCCAGCGGATACCTTGGTTATGGCTACACCTTC.

This clone has only one observation. The chain joins TRBV15 to TRBJ1-6, with 7 nucleotides matching TRBD1. J was trimmed by 10 bases and V by 5 bases; bases with no gene match: 8. CDR1 and CDR2 from the germline V gene are LNHNV and YYDKDF (reference sequence). There are 14 residues in the CDR3. The CDR3: CATSSQGFESPLHF. The CDR3 region has the DNA TGTGCCACCAGCTCACAGGGGTTTGAGTCACCCCTCCACTTT.

The chain links TRBV7-2 to TRBJ2-5, with a weak D call TRBD2 (7 bases). Trimming left V 0 bases short and J 5 bases short, with 13 bases between. This CDR3 contains 15 residues. The germline V gene has CDR1 SGHTA and CDR2 FQGNSA. In DNA, the CDR3 is TGTGCCAGCAGCTTAGCAGGGGGGGGCCGTGAGACCCAGTACTTC. Its protein is CASSLAGGGRETQYF.

This rearrangement joins TRBV5-1 to TRBJ1-1; 7 nucleotides match TRBD1. Germline trimming cut 4 bases from V and 8 bases from J; bases unmatched to any gene: 14. CDR3 length: 15 amino acids. Germline lookup yields CDR1 SGHRS and CDR2 YFSETQ. As DNA, the CDR3 is TGCGCCAGCAGCCCTCCTACAGGGGCCCGGGGGGAAGCTTTCTTT. As protein: CASSPPTGARGEAFF. Based on the CDR3 plus reference TRBV5-1 and TRBJ1-1, the full variable domain is KAGVTQTPRYLIKTRGQQVTLSCSPISGHRSVSWYQQTPGQGLQFLFEYFSETQRNKGNFPGRFSGRQFSNSRSEMNVSTLELGDSALYLCASSPPTGARGEAFFGQGTRLTVV.

This clone was picked up one time. The CDR3 here is CASSLAAAGGKGTEAFF. CDR3 DNA sequence: TGCGCCAGCAGCTTGGCCGCGGCAGGGGGAAAGGGCACTGAAGCTTTCTTT. The V call is TRBV5-1, the J call TRBJ1-1; the match to TRBD1 covers 7 bases. The V segment lost 0 bases and the J segment 4 bases; nucleotides outside the gene matches: 12. The CDR3 is 17 residues long. Looked up from germline, CDR1 is SGHRS and CDR2 is YFSETQ.

The chain links TRBV29-1 to TRBJ2-1, with D hard to call. V was cut by 7 bases and J by 4 bases, with 14 bases left in between. This CDR3 spans 13 amino acids. Germline V lookup: CDR1 SQVTM, CDR2 ANQGSEA. CDR3 bases: TGCAGCGCTTCGTCAGTGGATTACAATGAGCAGTTCTTC. Amino acid sequence: CSASSVDYNEQFF.

The chain is built from TRBV28 and TRBJ2-6; no clear D. The CDR3 is 15 residues long. Trimming left V 2 bases short and J 2 bases short, with 7 bases between. The germline V gene encodes CDR1 MDHEN and CDR2 SYDVKM. The CDR3 reads CASSLGATGANVLTF. CDR3 coding DNA: TGTGCCAGCAGTTTAGGAGCAACTGGGGCCAACGTCCTGACTTTC.

V gene TRBV5-4 combines with J gene TRBJ2-3, with 9 bases fitting TRBD1. Germline CDR1 SGHNT, CDR2 YYREEE (reference sequence). The CDR3 runs to 17 residues. J lost 3 bases, V lost 0 bases, and 8 bases had no gene match. CDR3 in DNA: TGTGCCAGCAGCTTGGGACGACAGGGGGTGCTGACAGATACGCAGTATTTT. Amino acid sequence: CASSLGRQGVLTDTQYF.

The chain is built from TRBV20-1 and TRBJ1-2; D may be TRBD1 (5 bases). The CDR3 totals 10 residues. Germline CDR1 is DFQATT and CDR2 is SNEGSKA (reference sequence). The CDR3 sequence: CSAGDVGYTF. The CDR3 DNA follows: TGCAGCGCCGGGGACGTTGGCTACACCTTC.

With regard to this clone: In the same sample, other DNA sequences code for this CDR3. The chain recombines TRBV4-3 with TRBJ1-5, with 9 bases fitting TRBD1. The CDR3 totals 15 residues. V dropped 0 bases and J dropped 4; count of bases not matched to a gene: 1. Germline V CDR1 and CDR2: LGHNA, YSLEER. CDR3 residues: CASSQDGQGNQPQHF. For the CDR3, the DNA is TGCGCCAGCAGCCAAGATGGACAGGGGAATCAGCCCCAGCATTTT.

This chain links TRBV6-1 with TRBJ1-5, with D unclear. Per germline, CDR1 MNHNS and CDR2 SASEGT. CDR3 length: 14 residues. The germline V and J ends were trimmed by 5 bases and 7 bases, with 15 bases remaining between them. This CDR3 is CASSPIGALQPQHF. The DNA of the CDR3 is TGTGCCAGCAGTCCAATAGGTGCATTGCAGCCCCAGCATTTT.

A single count supports this clone. The chain has TRBV27 and TRBJ2-1, with 10 positions matching TRBD2. This CDR3 is built from 17 residues. Germline CDR1 MNHEY, CDR2 SMNVEV (reference sequence). V was pared by 1 base and J by 9 bases, with 12 bases of the junction left unmatched. The CDR3 reads CASSLYAPASGSSEQFF. CDR3 in DNA: TGTGCCAGCAGTTTATATGCCCCTGCTAGCGGGAGCAGTGAGCAGTTCTTC.

The gene calls are TRBV2 and TRBJ1-4; D not resolved. This CDR3 contains 15 residues. Per germline, CDR1 SNHLY and CDR2 FYNNEI. Trimming cost V 0 bases and J 6 bases, with 11 bases left between them. The CDR3: CASSEALGRHEKLFF. CDR3 DNA sequence: TGTGCCAGCAGTGAAGCCCTGGGTAGACATGAAAAACTGTTTTTT.

The chain joins TRBV4-1 to TRBJ2-7; D is unresolved. Looked up from germline, CDR1 is MGHRA and CDR2 is YSYEKL. The CDR3 runs to 14 residues. Deletions cut 1 base from V and 3 bases from J, with 10 bases between. CDR3 in DNA: TGCGCCAGCAGCCAAGCACCCCTGAACTACGAGCAGTACTTC. As protein: CASSQAPLNYEQYF.

The chain carries TRBV7-3 and TRBJ2-2; 7 bases are a match to TRBD1. V was pared by 2 bases and J by 3 bases, with 12 bases of the junction left unmatched. CDR3 length: 18 amino acids. In germline, CDR1 is SGHTA, CDR2 FQGTGA. The chain's CDR3 is CASSLGVRGGVDTGELFF. DNA for the CDR3: TGTGCCAGCAGCTTAGGGGTCAGAGGGGGCGTGGACACCGGGGAGCTGTTTTTT.

The rearrangement links TRBV7-9 to TRBJ2-1; unclear D gene. The V gene's germline CDR1 is SEHNR and CDR2 FQNEAQ (reference sequence). Trimming stripped 1 base from V and 7 bases from J, with 11 bases between. This CDR3 is built from 14 residues. As DNA, the CDR3 is TGTGCCAGCAGCTTAGTTGTTGAGGAAAATGAGCAGTTCTTC. Protein sequence: CASSLVVEENEQFF.

The rearrangement links TRBV13 to TRBJ1-1, with 9 positions matching TRBD1. Looked up from germline, CDR1 is PRHDT and CDR2 is FYEKMQ (reference sequence). Trimming took 0 bases from V and 14 from J; bases not matched to a gene: 1. The CDR3 runs 11 residues. The CDR3 spells CASSLGDRGFF. For the CDR3, the DNA is TGTGCCAGCAGCTTAGGGGACAGGGGATTCTTT.